Reported below is one TCR beta chain. Its antigen remains unidentified. It has no much larger one-base neighbor in the sample; base qualities were not kept. This sample was included in a study of blood T cell repertoires in COVID-19 (dated by TCRdb to 2018 to 2021). Some background on the complete study: Samples covering the acute and convalescent phases of COVID-19 were provided by collaborators in the United States, Italy and Spain. The material from the prospective study consisted of cDNA or gDNA derived from T cells, B-cell-depleted T cells, or PBMCs. The dataset comprised deeply sampled blood TCRbeta repertoires from subjects exposed to, actively infected with, or recovered from COVID-19. The repertoires were released in a freely available public database intended as a resource for research on the immune response to SARS-CoV-2. Samples came from the ongoing ImmuneRACE study (first 160 participants) plus 1,254 subjects from 6 global collaborators. A de-identified subject ID, COVID-19 status, age in years and sex were almost always included in the sample metadata. Where available, HLA class I and class II types were taken from metadata supplied by the sample provider and were not determined by assay-based typing.

Collaborating institutions collected whole blood in K2EDTA tubes following their own protocols. Collaborator samples were shipped for TCRbeta analysis as frozen whole blood, isolated PBMCs, or DNA extracted from either sample type. V has 7 bases trimmed and J has 4 bases trimmed; junction bases matching no gene number 9. From the cysteine up to the phenylalanine, the CDR3 has a length of 15 residues. Only the CDR3 portion is preserved as DNA: 45 bases, with reading frame beginning at the first base. As encoded in the germline V gene, CDR1 is SGHTA while CDR2 is FQGNSA. TCRbeta CDR3 regions were amplified from genomic DNA by means of the immunoSEQ Assay, a bias-controlled multiplex PCR. The study's processing was this. Within the assay, amplification of reference gene primers was used to estimate how many nucleated cells each sample contained. Sequence reads were collapsed and filtered to measure the absolute abundance of every unique TCRbeta CDR3 rearrangement. For each sample, productive Simpson clonality was calculated as the square root of Simpson's diversity index over productive rearrangements. The clones in this table, taken by TCRdb from immuneACCESS, are in-frame only. Not every clone is retained; where verified, under half of the shortfall comes from an unresolved V gene, and the cause of the rest is unknown. V, J and clone size were drawn from that table, and D and trimming were deduced from the DNA. For this sample the table gives more than 45,000 clones, of which 85% to 95% were detected only once. The ten largest account for around 9.7% of the sample.

Summary of the overall study and its limitations: The amount of clinical and demographic metadata varied by source and participant and was provided uncurated.

The specimen was peripheral blood. This sequence was found in a woman aged 80 or over with acute or convalescent COVID-19. The chain couples TRBV7-2 to TRBJ2-3, and 9 junction bases match TRBD2. The CDR3 here reads CASKLAGIRADTQYF. The DNA sequence reads TGTGCCAGCAAGCTAGCGGGAATCAGGGCAGATACGCAGTATTTT.